The 22 T cell receptor beta chains reported below all come from one sample, sequenced in a study of T cells after yellow fever vaccination. Each CDR3 protein is one row after TCRdb ran MiXCR on the 5' RACE reads. The table shows some 320,000 distinct CDR3 sequences, with approximately 8% occurring only once. This specimen consisted of CD4+ T cells sorted from PBMCs, obtained 5 days after the yellow fever booster vaccination. These receptors all stem from a man between 18 and 29 years old who received the YFV17D yellow fever vaccine.

This clonotype turned up a few times. The rearrangement joins TRBV9 to TRBJ2-2, with TRBD1 matching 9 bases. Trimming took 4 bases from V and 5 from J; bases not matched to a gene: 3. This CDR3 spans 14 amino acids. Per the germline V gene, CDR1 is SGDLS and CDR2 is YYNGEE. The CDR3 DNA reads TGTGCCAGCAGCCGACAGGGGGATACCGGGGAGCTGTTTTTT. Translated, it gives CASSRQGDTGELFF.

This clonotype was counted many times. The rearrangement links TRBV10-1 to TRBJ2-7, with D hard to call. CDR1 and CDR2 from the germline V gene are WNHNN and SYGVQD (reference sequence). The CDR3 loop spans 12 amino acids. Between the trimmed V and J ends, which lost 4 bases and 0 bases, there was a span of 4 bases. The CDR3 DNA is TGCGCCAGCAGTGCATACTCCTACGAGCAGTACTTC. Its translation: CASSAYSYEQYF.

The V call is TRBV18, the J call TRBJ2-7; D gene unclear. V lost 2 bases and J 6 bases, leaving 14 bases between the germline ends. The CDR3 is made up of 14 amino acids. Per the germline V gene, CDR1 is KGHSH and CDR2 is LQKENI. DNA of the CDR3: TGTGCCAGCTCACCAGATGTCCTCCGCGGCGAGCAGTACTTC. Its translation: CASSPDVLRGEQYF.

This clonotype was counted at least ten times. J is TRBJ2-7 and V is TRBV5-1; maybe TRBD1 (6 bases). Trimming left V 3 bases short and J 2 bases short, with 9 bases between. CDR3 length: 13 residues. Germline loops: CDR1 SGHRS, CDR2 YFSETQ. CDR3 sequence (DNA): TGCGCCAGCAGCTGGGACAACACCTACGAGCAGTACTTC. This encodes CASSWDNTYEQYF.

For the CDR3, the DNA is TGTGCCAGCAGCTCATCCCCAGTCACAGATACGCAGTATTTT. This codes for CASSSSPVTDTQYF. This sequence joins TRBV11-2 and TRBJ2-3; D is undetermined. CDR1 and CDR2 from the germline V gene are SGHAT and FQNNGV. The CDR3 runs 14 residues. V shed 4 bases and J shed 2 bases, with 10 bases lying between them.

This sequence joins TRBV6-5 and TRBJ1-6; D gene unclear. Germline loops: CDR1 MNHEY, CDR2 SVGAGI. The V and J ends lost 7 bases and 6 bases respectively, with 10 bases between them. The CDR3 is made up of 13 amino acids. CDR3 in amino acids: CASTIRSNSPLHF. The CDR3 bases are TGTGCCAGCACCATTAGATCTAATTCACCCCTCCACTTT.

The sample holds a few counts of this clonotype. J is TRBJ2-1 and V is TRBV4-2; 7 nucleotides align to TRBD2. CDR3 length: 14 amino acids. Per the germline V gene, CDR1 is LGHNA and CDR2 is YNFKEQ. The V and J ends lost 4 bases and 5 bases, in that order; junction bases with no gene match: 5. CDR3 amino acids: CASSRMGGNNEQFF. As DNA, the CDR3 is TGTGCCAGCAGCCGAATGGGGGGGAACAATGAGCAGTTCTTC.

This rearrangement joins TRBV5-1 to TRBJ1-1; unclear D gene. V lost 4 bases and J 1 base, leaving 14 bases between the germline ends. The CDR3 spans 15 residues. Germline V gene sequence: CDR1 SGHRS, CDR2 YFSETQ. This CDR3 reads CASSPGWGENTEAFF. The CDR3 DNA reads as TGCGCCAGCAGCCCCGGATGGGGAGAGAACACTGAAGCTTTCTTT.

In this sample, this clonotype turned up a few times. This rearrangement joins TRBV4-1 to TRBJ2-1, with TRBD2 matching 11 bases. Germline V lookup: CDR1 MGHRA, CDR2 YSYEKL. Trimming took 6 bases from V and 6 from J; bases not matched to a gene: 7. The CDR3 is 15 residues long. CDR3 protein: CASRGTSGKFNEQFF. As DNA, the CDR3 is TGCGCCAGCAGGGGGACTAGCGGAAAATTCAATGAGCAGTTCTTC.

This clonotype was seen at least ten times. The rearrangement links TRBV20-1 to TRBJ2-2, with 7 bases lining up with TRBD1. Trimming removed 5 bases from V and 2 bases from J; junction bases left unmatched: 5. The CDR3 totals 14 residues. Germline V gene sequence: CDR1 DFQATT, CDR2 SNEGSKA (reference sequence). The CDR3 region has the DNA TGCAGTGCTCCGGACAGGAGAAACACCGGGGAGCTGTTTTTT. Translating it yields CSAPDRRNTGELFF.

The gene calls are TRBV6-5 and TRBJ1-5; a weak D match, TRBD1 (5 bases). V dropped 6 bases and J dropped 5 bases, with 17 bases sitting between them. CDR1 and CDR2 from the germline V gene are MNHEY and SVGAGI. The CDR3 loop spans 15 amino acids. The CDR3 DNA follows: TGTGCCAGCAGCACTACCCTGGACACCCATCAGCCCCAGCATTTT. Translating it yields CASSTTLDTHQPQHF.

The chain couples TRBV30 to TRBJ1-2; the D gene is possibly TRBD1 (5 bases). The CDR3 is 14 amino acids. Germline V gene data show CDR1 as GTSNPN and CDR2 as SVGIG (reference sequence). With 0 bases removed from V and 3 bases from J, the gap between germline ends came to 11 bases. CDR3 protein: CAWSVWAGHYGYTF. The CDR3 nucleotides read TGTGCCTGGAGTGTATGGGCAGGGCACTATGGCTACACCTTC.

The rearrangement joins TRBV12-3 or TRBV12-4 to TRBJ1-2, with D perhaps matching TRBD1 (6 bases). The CDR3 sequence is 17 residues long. V lost 6 bases to trimming and J lost 4 bases, with 24 bases between them. CDR3: CASSFRGQGRISYGYTF. Written as DNA, the CDR3 is TGTGCCAGCAGCTTTAGGGGTCAGGGGAGGATAAGCTATGGCTACACCTTC.

This clonotype was found a few times. The rearrangement uses TRBV3-1 and TRBJ2-6; D is ambiguous. The ends were cut back, 0 bases at V and 0 bases at J, with 6 bases in the middle. This CDR3 comprises 16 residues. CDR1 and CDR2 (germline): LGHDT, YNNKEL (reference sequence). CDR3 amino acids: CASSQEASSGANVLTF. CDR3 sequence (DNA): TGTGCCAGCAGCCAAGAGGCCAGCTCTGGGGCCAACGTCCTGACTTTC.

This clonotype was detected ten times or more. V usage is TRBV6-2 or TRBV6-3 and J usage is TRBJ2-1, with 16 nucleotides matching TRBD2. Germline values: CDR1 MNHEY, CDR2 SVGEGT. The CDR3 contains 18 residues. V lost 5 bases and J lost 9; bases outside the gene matches: 13. The CDR3 coding sequence is TGTGCCAGCAGTCCTGGGACTAGCGGGGGGGCCGGCTACCTTGAGCAGTTCTTC. Amino acids: CASSPGTSGGAGYLEQFF.

This clonotype was seen more than once but under ten times. This sequence joins TRBV7-3 and TRBJ2-3; 10 nucleotides agree with TRBD2. V shed 2 bases, J shed 0 bases, and the junction held 8 bases outside the gene matches. The germline CDR1 and CDR2 sequences are SGHTA and FQGTGA. CDR3 length equals 18 residues. The CDR3, as DNA: TGTGCCAGCAGCTTAGTAGCGGGGGGACTCACTAGCACAGATACGCAGTATTTT. Its translation: CASSLVAGGLTSTDTQYF.

This clonotype was detected only a few times. This sequence joins TRBV12-5 and TRBJ2-2; D might be TRBD2 (5 bases). The CDR3 loop spans 14 amino acids. Germline V gene sequence: CDR1 LGHNT, CDR2 FRNRAP. V was trimmed by 6 bases and J by 2 bases, leaving 10 bases between them. The CDR3 protein is CASGETTNTGELFF. The CDR3 coding sequence is TGTGCTAGTGGGGAGACTACTAACACCGGGGAGCTGTTTTTT.

This clonotype was observed a handful of times. The chain carries TRBV12-3 or TRBV12-4 and TRBJ2-2; D gene unclear. This CDR3 contains 13 residues. Trimming took off 7 bases at V and 6 bases at J, with 12 bases between the two ends. CDR3 protein: CASTPVPAGELFF. CDR3 DNA sequence: TGTGCCAGCACCCCAGTTCCGGCCGGGGAGCTGTTTTTT.

This clonotype was seen a handful of times. V is TRBV7-2 and J is TRBJ1-2, with a tentative D call TRBD1 (6 bases). Germline V gives CDR1 SGHTA, CDR2 FQGNSA. The V gene lost 5 bases and the J gene lost 6 bases, with 22 bases spanning the gap. The CDR3 totals 16 residues. The CDR3 coding sequence is TGTGCCAGCAGCCCTCAGAGGGGCCTGGAGGGGGATGGCTACACCTTC. This translates into CASSPQRGLEGDGYTF.

This chain uses TRBV18 with TRBJ1-1; D not certain. With 1 base removed from V and 6 bases from J, the gap between germline ends came to 9 bases. CDR3 length equals 13 residues. Germline-derived CDR1 and CDR2 are KGHSH and LQKENI. CDR3: CASSPLSEAEAFF. The DNA of the CDR3 is TGTGCCAGCTCACCACTCAGCGAAGCTGAAGCTTTCTTT.

This clonotype was counted only a few times. The rearrangement joins TRBV29-1 to TRBJ2-5; D perhaps matches TRBD2 (7 bases). There are 18 residues in the CDR3. V dropped 6 bases and J dropped 0 bases, with 26 bases sitting between them. The germline V gene encodes CDR1 SQVTM and CDR2 ANQGSEA. This CDR3 reads CSVGRGGASSTYQETQYF. Here the CDR3 DNA reads TGCAGCGTAGGAAGGGGGGGGGCTTCCTCGACGTACCAAGAGACCCAGTACTTC.

This clonotype was counted only a few times. The chain has TRBV5-1 and TRBJ1-2; 9 bases match TRBD1. The CDR3 consists of 14 residues. Trimming cost V 3 bases and J 6 bases; bases outside gene matches: 6. Germline V lookup: CDR1 SGHRS, CDR2 YFSETQ. The CDR3 loop reads CASSWPGTGNGYTF. As DNA, the CDR3 is TGCGCCAGCAGCTGGCCCGGGACAGGGAATGGCTACACCTTC. Based on the CDR3 plus reference TRBV5-1 and TRBJ1-2, the full variable domain is KAGVTQTPRYLIKTRGQQVTLSCSPISGHRSVSWYQQTPGQGLQFLFEYFSETQRNKGNFPGRFSGRQFSNSRSEMNVSTLELGDSALYLCASSWPGTGNGYTFGSGTRLTVV.